This T cell receptor (beta chain) was identified during a study of shared clonotypes between healthy human individuals. Produced via immunoSEQ multiplex PCR; TCRdb's table is partial and in-frame only. The data hold hundreds of thousands of clones, with around 77% observed a single time. The CDR3 length is 14 residues. V was clipped by 7 bases and J by 0 bases, with 12 bases between them. Germline lookup yields CDR1 SQVTM and CDR2 ANQGSEA. Unsorted samples relied on 80 million to 90 million PBMCs, which served as the source of genomic DNA. A note on this clone: Since a much larger clone is just one base distant, this may be a read error.

The sample consisted of PBMCs. The chain carries TRBV29-1 and TRBJ2-2; D is uncertain. This clonotype was obtained from a woman aged 40 to 55 in good health. Some clones in this sample may be carry-over from other donors' samples. DNA for the CDR3: TGCAGCGCCGGACGGGCCTCGAACACCGGGGAGCTGTTTTTT. Its translation: CSAGRASNTGELFF.